This TCR beta chain originates from a study of T-cell reconstitution after alpha-beta-depleted transplantation in children. Study-level findings and limits: Expanded graft clones, several hundred of them, were reportedly the source of alpha-beta T cells about two months after transplant.

The TCRbeta library was prepared with unique molecular identifiers. TCRdb called the PCR reads again in MiXCR, with one record for every CDR3 protein. Of about 200,000 distinct CDR3 sequences listed, roughly 8.1% are singletons. CDR1 is DFQATT, CDR2 SNEGSKA, per germline (reference sequence). Losses at the gene ends were 7 bases for V and 5 bases for J; bases not matched to a gene: 11. There are 14 residues in the CDR3. This clonotype occurred many times. Antigen: not known. The receptor's source is a male patient between 2 and 15 years old who had a stem cell transplant for acute myeloid leukemia, so the T cells may come from the graft donor. The chain is built from TRBV20-1 and TRBJ2-5; TRBD2 aligns across 9 bases. The starting material was PBMCs, mostly from graft donor cells, obtained 360 days after TCRalphabeta/CD19-depleted stem cell transplant. This CDR3 is CSVKRGVQSETQYF. CDR3 coding DNA: TGCAGTGTAAAGCGGGGGGTCCAAAGCGAGACCCAGTACTTC.